This T cell receptor (beta chain) was sequenced during a study of blood T cell repertoires in COVID-19. Turning to the study itself: Sites in the United States, Italy and Spain provided acute and convalescent COVID-19 samples. T cells, B-cell-depleted T cells, or PBMCs provided the cDNA or gDNA that served as material.

Germline trimming cut 5 bases from V and 5 bases from J; bases unmatched to any gene: 6. Germline values: CDR1 MNHNY, CDR2 SVGAGI (reference sequence). This CDR3 region has 15 residues. Source study methods: The authors estimated nucleated cell counts from reference gene primer amplification. Sequenced by immunoSEQ multiplex PCR; TCRdb stores in-frame clones only, minus some. V, J and clone size derive from that table, while D and trimming were established from the DNA sequence. The table has about 380,000 clones, over 65% seen once. This chain connects TRBV6-6 to TRBJ2-1, with TRBD2 identical over 10 bases. Sequencing input: peripheral blood. The receptor's source is a human donor with acute or convalescent COVID-19. The donor label of this sample is uncertain. The CDR3 bases are TGTGCCAGCAGTGAGAGCGGGGGGGCCAACAATGAGCAGTTCTTC. This sequence encodes CASSESGGANNEQFF.